Below are 17 T cell receptor beta chains sequenced from a single sample in a study of blood T cells in healthy people across ages. Primed by a sample-barcoded 5' primer and a J-beta primer mix, a second PCR proceeded for about 7 to 11 cycles. TCRdb reprocessed the 5' RACE reads via MiXCR and lists one record per CDR3 protein. The sample has around 280,000 distinct CDR3 sequences; less than 30% are singletons. The source material was blood. The receptors shown here come from a woman aged 70-85 years in good health.

This clonotype was detected a few times. The V call is TRBV7-2, the J call TRBJ2-3, with TRBD2 matching 8 bases. V trimming: 5 bases; J trimming: 2 bases; junction bases outside the gene matches: 3. From germline, CDR1 is SGHTA and CDR2 FQGNSA. This CDR3 is built from 14 residues. The CDR3, as DNA: TGTGCCAGCAGCCTTGGACTAGCCACAGATACGCAGTATTTT. Translated: CASSLGLATDTQYF.

The chain combines TRBV5-1 with TRBJ2-5; possible D gene TRBD2, 5 bases. The J call may be faulty, since TRBJ2-7 better matches the DNA end. The CDR3 spans 14 residues. Germline CDR1 and CDR2: SGHRS and YFSETQ. CDR3 sequence reads: CASSPRGDPYEQYF. The CDR3 DNA reads TGCGCCAGCAGCCCACGGGGAGATCCCTACGAGCAGTACTTC.

In this sample, this clonotype turned up a few times. The chain employs TRBV18 and TRBJ2-4; TRBD1 aligns across 7 bases. The junction had 6 bases not matched to a gene; V was cut back by 2 bases and J by 5 bases. The CDR3 is 15 amino acids. Per germline, CDR1 KGHSH and CDR2 LQKENI. The DNA of the CDR3 is TGTGCCAGCTCACCATATCCCGGACAGGAAAACATTCAGTACTTC. Translation: CASSPYPGQENIQYF. Filled out from reference TRBV18 and TRBJ2-4, the complete variable domain reads NAGVMQNPRHLVRRRGQEARLRCSPMKGHSHVYWYRQLPEEGLKFMVYLQKENIIDESGMPKERFSAEFPKEGPSILRIQQVVRGDSAAYFCASSPYPGQENIQYFGAGTRLSVL.

CDR3 protein: CASSLDVSQGETQYF. CDR3 nucleotides: TGCGCCAGCAGCTTGGATGTCTCCCAGGGGGAGACCCAGTACTTC. The rearrangement links TRBV5-1 to TRBJ2-5; the D gene is possibly TRBD1 (6 bases). V lost 0 bases to trimming and J lost 5 bases, with 14 bases between them. The CDR3 spans 15 residues. CDR1 SGHRS and CDR2 YFSETQ come from the germline V gene.

This clonotype was picked up a small number of times. The chain employs TRBV20-1 and TRBJ2-5, with D perhaps given as TRBD1 or TRBD2 (5 bases each). CDR1 and CDR2 from the germline V gene are DFQATT and SNEGSKA (reference sequence). This CDR3 comprises 15 residues. V lost 3 bases, J lost 3 bases, and 17 bases lay in between. CDR3 nucleotides: TGCAGTGCTAGGATCGGGACGACGTCGAAAGAGACCCAGTACTTC. It is translated as CSARIGTTSKETQYF.

This clonotype came up a few times. CDR3 bases: TGTGCCAGCAGTTCAAACGGGATTAGGAACACTGAAGCTTTCTTT. The encoded protein is CASSSNGIRNTEAFF. The chain has TRBV28 and TRBJ1-1; no reliable D call. V lost 4 bases to trimming and J lost 1 base, with 13 bases between them. Germline CDR1 reads MDHEN; CDR2 reads SYDVKM. The CDR3 spans 15 residues.

Comment on this clonotype: Relative to the germline gene, one junction end is altered; a read error may explain this. The chain couples TRBV12-3 or TRBV12-4 to TRBJ2-3; the match to TRBD2 covers 10 bases. This CDR3 is built from 15 residues. CDR3 nucleotide sequence: TGTGCTAGCAGTCGCGGCATAGCGGGAGGTGATGCGCAATATTTT. Translating it yields CASSRGIAGGDAQYF.

This sequence joins TRBV5-4 and TRBJ2-1, with D perhaps matching TRBD2 (5 bases). V was pared by 4 bases and J by 7 bases, with 12 bases between. The CDR3 spans 13 residues. The germline V gene has CDR1 SGHNT and CDR2 YYREEE (reference sequence). The CDR3 DNA reads TGTGCCAGCAGCCCAGGACCGGGGAATGAGCAGTTCTTC. Protein product: CASSPGPGNEQFF.

This clonotype was observed a handful of times. The chain employs TRBV28 and TRBJ1-2, with TRBD1 matching over 8 bases. The junction had 4 bases not matched to a gene; V was cut back by 2 bases and J by 11 bases. CDR3 length: 12 amino acids. Germline V lookup: CDR1 MDHEN, CDR2 SYDVKM. CDR3 region: CASSLGQGGYTF. CDR3 coding DNA: TGTGCCAGCAGTTTAGGACAGGGTGGGTACACCTTC.

The chain carries TRBV28 and TRBJ2-1; perhaps D is TRBD1 or TRBD2 (5 bases each). Looked up from germline, CDR1 is MDHEN and CDR2 is SYDVKM. Trimming pared 6 bases from V and 2 bases from J, leaving 14 bases between. The CDR3 has 15 residues. In nucleotides, the CDR3 is TGTGCCAGCAGACCGAGGGGAGAAACCTACAATGAGCAGTTCTTC. This sequence encodes CASRPRGETYNEQFF.

About this clonotype itself: A clone one base away is much larger, so this may be a read error. The rearrangement links TRBV5-1 to TRBJ2-1, with D possibly TRBD1 on 6 matching bases. Germline CDR1 and CDR2: SGHRS and YFSETQ. CDR3 length equals 13 residues. CDR3 sequence reads: CASSSDSYNERFF. The CDR3 bases are TGCGCCAGCAGCTCGGACAGTTACAATGAGCGGTTCTTC.

The CDR3 bases are TGTGCCAGTAGTATTGACAGGGGGTTGTTAAATGAGCAGTTCTTC. Translating it yields CASSIDRGLLNEQFF. J is TRBJ2-5 and V is TRBV19; the match to TRBD1 covers 9 bases. Matching the DNA end better, TRBJ2-1 makes the J call doubtful. This CDR3 has 15 residues. Germline values: CDR1 LNHDA, CDR2 SQIVND (reference sequence).

In its sample, this clonotype was seen many times. The CDR3 bases are TGTGCCAGCAGTTTCCTCGTCCTTGAGACTGACTACAATGAGCAGTTCTTC. This encodes CASSFLVLETDYNEQFF. V is TRBV12-3 or TRBV12-4 and J is TRBJ2-1; D remains ambiguous. The CDR3 runs 17 residues. V was trimmed by 3 bases and J by 3 bases, leaving 18 bases between them.

This clonotype was found many times. The chain joins TRBV10-3 to TRBJ2-3; D gene unclear. Germline V CDR1 and CDR2: ENHRY, SYGVKD. Trimming took off 7 bases at V and 2 bases at J, with 7 bases between the two ends. This CDR3 is 12 amino acids long. This CDR3 reads CAIKNVTDTQYF. The CDR3 DNA reads TGTGCCATCAAAAACGTCACAGATACGCAGTATTTT.

This clonotype was counted a few times. The rearrangement links TRBV3-1 to TRBJ2-1, with 9 bases matching TRBD2. Germline CDR1 LGHDT, CDR2 YNNKEL (reference sequence). Losses at the gene ends were 4 bases for V and 2 bases for J; bases not matched to a gene: 9. CDR3 length: 17 residues. DNA of the CDR3: TGTGCCAGCAGCCTCCAAATGACTAGCGGACCCTACAATGAGCAGTTCTTC. It codes for CASSLQMTSGPYNEQFF.

This clonotype was seen a handful of times. V gene TRBV5-1 combines with J gene TRBJ2-5; D is ambiguous. This CDR3 is 14 amino acids long. Looked up from germline, CDR1 is SGHRS and CDR2 is YFSETQ. V was clipped by 2 bases and J by 5 bases, with 13 bases between them. In nucleotides, the CDR3 is TGCGCCAGCAGCTTAGTAGGGATGGAGGAGACCCAGTACTTC. Its translation: CASSLVGMEETQYF.

The chain employs TRBV9 and TRBJ1-5, with D perhaps matching TRBD1 (5 bases). The length of the CDR3 is 16 residues. Germline V CDR1 and CDR2: SGDLS, YYNGEE. The V and J ends lost 0 bases and 3 bases respectively, with 13 bases between them. In nucleotides, the CDR3 is TGTGCCAGCAGCGTAGGTGGGGGAGGACCCAATCAGCCCCAGCATTTT. Its translation is CASSVGGGGPNQPQHF.